The 22 T cell receptor beta chains below come from one sample, sequenced in a study of cytomegalovirus exposure and HLA in healthy donors. The PCR employed 60 Vbeta primers together with 13 Jbeta primers. Sequencing was performed with immunoSEQ multiplex PCR; in TCRdb, only in-frame clones are kept and a portion is missing. The sample lists 170,000 or so clones, more than 60% occurring once. Sequencing was done on a sample of PBMCs. These receptors were collected from a woman aged 55-69 years in good health and CMV-seropositive.

The sample holds one count of this clone. The genes are TRBV28 and TRBJ1-1; D gene ambiguous. This CDR3 is built from 12 residues. Germline V gene sequence: CDR1 MDHEN, CDR2 SYDVKM. V gave up 4 bases and J gave up 5 bases, with 8 bases separating them. CDR3 protein: CASSSTGTEAFF. Here the CDR3 DNA reads TGTGCCAGCAGTTCGACTGGGACTGAAGCTTTCTTT.

The gene calls are TRBV6-1 and TRBJ1-6, with a weak D call TRBD1 (6 bases). The CDR3 is 15 residues long. Germline values: CDR1 MNHNS, CDR2 SASEGT. Between the trimmed V and J ends, which lost 1 base and 6 bases, there was a span of 10 bases. The CDR3 spells CASSEGAGANSPLHF. The DNA for the CDR3 is TGTGCCAGCAGTGAAGGGGCAGGGGCTAATTCACCCCTCCACTTT.

The rearrangement joins TRBV6-1 to TRBJ2-1; the match to TRBD2 covers 13 bases. Germline values: CDR1 MNHNS, CDR2 SASEGT. This CDR3 has 18 residues. V gave up 4 bases and J gave up 7 bases; unmatched junction bases: 13. The CDR3 reads CASSGGLAGVVWSNEQFF. In nucleotides, the CDR3 is TGTGCCAGCAGTGGTGGACTAGCGGGAGTTGTTTGGTCGAATGAGCAGTTCTTC.

A word on this clone: The junction does not match germline at one end; this may be a read error. V gene TRBV7-9 combines with J gene TRBJ2-3, with TRBD2 matching over 9 bases. This CDR3 is 15 amino acids long. CDR1 SEHNR and CDR2 FQNEAQ come from the germline V gene (reference sequence). The CDR3 DNA follows: TGTTCCAGCAGCCCGGGACTAGCCTTCACAGATACGCAGTATTTT. Translating gives CSSSPGLAFTDTQYF.

This clone was seen only once. This sequence joins TRBV19 and TRBJ2-2, with 9 bases aligning to TRBD2. The V gene's germline CDR1 is LNHDA and CDR2 SQIVND (reference sequence). The V segment lost 5 bases and the J segment 4 bases; nucleotides outside the gene matches: 8. The CDR3 contains 16 residues. The CDR3 loop is CASSSLAGLSTGELFF. The CDR3 DNA reads TGTGCCAGTAGTTCACTAGCGGGCTTGTCCACCGGGGAGCTGTTTTTT.

This clone turned up a few times. Germline and junction disagree at one end, which may indicate a read error. Here the CDR3 reads CSVDAGPGANGLTF. In DNA, the CDR3 is TGCAGCGTTGACGCCGGCCCTGGGGCCAACGGCCTGACTTTC. This sequence joins TRBV29-1 and TRBJ2-6; TRBD1 is a possible D gene (5 bases). This CDR3 is 14 amino acids long. The germline gives CDR1 SQVTM, CDR2 ANQGSEA.

The rearrangement links TRBV7-9 to TRBJ1-2; 7 bases match TRBD1. V lost 4 bases and J lost 3; bases outside the gene matches: 5. The CDR3 is 14 residues long. Germline V CDR1 and CDR2: SEHNR, FQNEAQ (reference sequence). In DNA, the CDR3 is TGTGCCAGCAGCTCCCGAGGGGGCGACTATGGCTACACCTTC. Amino acids: CASSSRGGDYGYTF. Full variable domain (rest looked up from reference TRBV7-9 and TRBJ1-2): DTGVSQNPRHKITKRGQNVTFRCDPISEHNRLYWYRQTLGQGPEFLTYFQNEAQLEKSRLLSDRFSAERPKGSFSTLEIQRTEQGDSAMYLCASSSRGGDYGYTFGSGTRLTVV.

The chain joins TRBV30 to TRBJ1-1, with D maybe TRBD1 (5 bases). Trimming pared 5 bases from V and 0 bases from J, leaving 10 bases between. CDR1 is GTSNPN and CDR2 is SVGIG in the germline V gene (reference sequence). There are 13 residues in the CDR3. The CDR3 DNA sequence: TGTGCCTGGGATCGACAGATGAACACTGAAGCTTTCTTT. This translates into CAWDRQMNTEAFF.

This chain connects TRBV6-6 to TRBJ1-1; D perhaps matches TRBD1 (6 bases). V was cut by 8 bases and J by 2 bases, with 18 bases left in between. Germline CDR1 MNHNY, CDR2 SVGAGI (reference sequence). The CDR3 loop spans 15 amino acids. The CDR3 DNA is TGTGCCAGCCAGACTGCCGGGACACTAAACACTGAAGCTTTCTTT. Translating gives CASQTAGTLNTEAFF.

The genes are TRBV30 and TRBJ2-1; D is perhaps TRBD2 (5 bases). This CDR3 is built from 15 residues. Trimming removed 5 bases at V and 6 bases at J, with 20 bases between. Germline values: CDR1 GTSNPN, CDR2 SVGIG (reference sequence). CDR3 region: CAWRPPGSALNEQFF. The CDR3 bases are TGTGCCTGGCGCCCCCCGGGGTCTGCCCTCAATGAGCAGTTCTTC.

This clone was observed a single time. At one boundary the junction diverges from the germline segment, which might be a read error. This chain links TRBV6-1 with TRBJ2-6; tentatively, D is TRBD1 (5 bases). Germline V gene sequence: CDR1 MNHNS, CDR2 SASEGT. The length of the CDR3 is 14 residues. CDR3 sequence reads: CASSDVTGANGLTF. CDR3 nucleotide sequence: TGTGCCAGCAGTGATGTTACTGGGGCCAACGGCCTGACTTTC.

In nucleotides, the CDR3 is TGTGCCAGTAGTCGCTACGTTGTCGTGAATCAGCCCCAGCATTTT. This sequence encodes CASSRYVVVNQPQHF. The J gene is TRBJ1-5, the V gene TRBV19; no definite D call. Germline V gene lookup returns CDR1 LNHDA and CDR2 SQIVND (reference sequence). The CDR3 is 15 residues long. V was pared by 5 bases and J by 4 bases, with 15 bases between.

This chain connects TRBV2 to TRBJ2-5; a weak D match, TRBD2 (5 bases). From germline, CDR1 is SNHLY and CDR2 FYNNEI. The CDR3 has 12 residues. V gave up 8 bases and J gave up 4 bases, with 11 bases separating them. The CDR3 coding sequence is TGTGCCAGCGGGGAGCAGGCAGAGACCCAGTACTTC. Its translation is CASGEQAETQYF. The full variable domain, with the rest looked up from reference TRBV2 and TRBJ2-5, is EPEVTQTPSHQVTQMGQEVILRCVPISNHLYFYWYRQILGQKVEFLVSFYNNEISEKSEIFDDQFSVERPDGSNFTLKIRSTKLEDSAMYFCASGEQAETQYFGPGTRLLVL.

The CDR3 region is CASSGTSAYNEQFF. Here the CDR3 DNA reads TGTGCCAGCAGTGGGACTAGCGCTTACAATGAGCAGTTCTTC. J is TRBJ2-1 and V is TRBV2, with 9 bases lining up with TRBD2. V dropped 4 bases and J dropped 4; count of bases not matched to a gene: 2. CDR1 is SNHLY and CDR2 is FYNNEI in the germline V gene. The CDR3 spans 14 residues.

This clone has only one observation. The chain joins TRBV7-2 to TRBJ2-7; 13 nucleotides line up with TRBD2. From germline, CDR1 is SGHTA and CDR2 FQGNSA. This CDR3 spans 15 amino acids. J was trimmed by 2 bases and V by 5 bases; bases with no gene match: 3. CDR3 nucleotides: TGTGCCAGCAGCCGACTAGCGGGGGGAGCCTACGAGCAGTACTTC. Translation gives CASSRLAGGAYEQYF.

This sequence joins TRBV18 and TRBJ1-1, with D maybe TRBD1 (6 bases). The CDR3 runs 16 residues. Germline values: CDR1 KGHSH, CDR2 LQKENI. The V end lost 4 bases, the J end lost 0 bases, and 15 bases lay between the germline ends. The CDR3 bases are TGTGCCAGCTCACGGGGGTTGACAGGACTGAACACTGAAGCTTTCTTT. This gives the protein CASSRGLTGLNTEAFF. The full variable domain, rest sourced from reference TRBV18 and TRBJ1-1, is NAGVMQNPRHLVRRRGQEARLRCSPMKGHSHVYWYRQLPEEGLKFMVYLQKENIIDESGMPKERFSAEFPKEGPSILRIQQVVRGDSAAYFCASSRGLTGLNTEAFFGQGTRLTVV.

J is TRBJ1-4 and V is TRBV5-4, with 10 bases fitting TRBD1. There are 18 residues in the CDR3. V was clipped by 4 bases and J by 6 bases; unmatched bases: 15. The germline gives CDR1 SGHNT, CDR2 YYREEE (reference sequence). The DNA of the CDR3 is TGTGCCAGCAGCCAGGAAGAACGGACCGGGACAGGGGATGAAAAACTGTTTTTT. It codes for CASSQEERTGTGDEKLFF. Variable domain in full (rest from reference TRBV5-4 and TRBJ1-4): ETGVTQSPTHLIKTRGQQVTLRCSSQSGHNTVSWYQQALGQGPQFIFQYYREEENGRGNFPPRFSGLQFPNYSSELNVNALELDDSALYLCASSQEERTGTGDEKLFFGSGTQLSVL.

The V and J genes are TRBV2 and TRBJ2-7; TRBD2 might be the D (5 bases). The CDR3 totals 12 residues. Trimming left V 7 bases short and J 3 bases short, with 10 bases between. Germline lookup yields CDR1 SNHLY and CDR2 FYNNEI. CDR3 loop: CASTPGVYEQYF. The DNA for the CDR3 is TGTGCCAGCACGCCCGGGGTCTACGAGCAGTACTTC.

The rearrangement uses TRBV5-1 and TRBJ2-7; 7 nucleotides agree with TRBD1. The CDR3 covers 16 residues. The germline gives CDR1 SGHRS, CDR2 YFSETQ. V was clipped by 3 bases and J by 4 bases; unmatched bases: 13. The CDR3 sequence: CASSSGAGGTGYEQYF. The CDR3 DNA reads as TGCGCCAGCAGCTCCGGCGCAGGGGGAACGGGATACGAGCAGTACTTC.

The V call is TRBV5-1, the J call TRBJ1-5, with D perhaps matching TRBD1 (6 bases). CDR3 size: 15 residues. V gave up 5 bases and J gave up 1 base, with 13 bases separating them. Germline CDR1 is SGHRS and CDR2 is YFSETQ. DNA of the CDR3: TGCGCCAGCAGGTGGGGAACAGGGAGCAATCAGCCCCAGCATTTT. It encodes CASRWGTGSNQPQHF.

The chain couples TRBV28 to TRBJ2-7; 8 bases are shared with TRBD1. This CDR3 has 15 residues. The V and J ends lost 7 bases and 1 base, in that order; junction bases with no gene match: 9. Germline CDR1 is MDHEN and CDR2 is SYDVKM. CDR3 protein: CASTQGATNSYEQYF. The CDR3 nucleotides are TGTGCCAGCACCCAGGGGGCGACAAATTCCTACGAGCAGTACTTC.

V and J are TRBV6-6 and TRBJ2-6, with D possibly being TRBD2 (5 bases). From germline, CDR1 is MNHNY and CDR2 SVGAGI (reference sequence). Between the trimmed V and J ends, which lost 7 bases and 3 bases, there was a span of 16 bases. This CDR3 spans 16 amino acids. For the CDR3, the DNA is TGTGCCAGCAACGAGCCCCGGACTGGTGGGGCCAACGTCCTGACTTTC. Translated, it gives CASNEPRTGGANVLTF.